These T cell receptor beta chains were read from a single sample in a study of blood T cell repertoires in COVID-19. Using immunoSEQ multiplex PCR, the repertoire was profiled, and TCRdb retains in-frame clones only, with some absent. The repertoire has hundreds of thousands of clones, roughly 86% of them found once; the top ten carry 1.8%. Sequences were obtained from peripheral blood. The receptors were gathered from a woman aged 25 to 39 with COVID-19, enrolled during active disease. Each CDR3 is given with its conserved first and last residue.

V gene,J gene,CDR3 protein
TRBV6-5,TRBJ1-1,CASKGGSRTEAFF
TRBV6-5,TRBJ1-5,CASRRAGATNQPQHF
TRBV28,TRBJ2-7,CASSLGSGPEDEQYF
TRBV27,TRBJ2-1,CASSFSGSPGAFF
TRBV7-6,TRBJ2-3,CASSLDSSGGWGTDTQYF
TRBV27,TRBJ2-1,CASSVYNEQFF
TRBV4-2,TRBJ1-5,CASSQGDGNQPQHF
TRBV7-9,TRBJ1-6,CASSRRTGTNSPLHF
TRBV18,TRBJ1-2,CASSPATTSGYTF
TRBV5-1,TRBJ1-1,CASSSRPLGMAMNTEAFF
TRBV10-3,TRBJ2-5,CAISGAEQETQYF
TRBV5-4,TRBJ1-2,CASSLPTRYGYTF
TRBV11-3,TRBJ2-5,CASSSRAGLAGQETQYF
TRBV6-5,TRBJ2-7,CASSFRGTSYEQYF
TRBV19,TRBJ1-5,CASSILESNQPQHF
TRBV2,TRBJ2-3,CASGSGDTQYF
TRBV5-8,TRBJ2-3,CASHPGQGTDTQYF
TRBV2,TRBJ1-1,CAGAGMNTEAFF
TRBV11-3,TRBJ1-2,CASSPTTGYYGYTF
TRBV29-1,TRBJ1-3,CSVEIWESGNTIYF
TRBV6-6,TRBJ2-3,CASSYGLGEGDTQYF
TRBV25-1,TRBJ1-4,CASSEGSFGEKLFF
TRBV4-2,TRBJ1-3,CASRGIPTGNTIYF
TRBV28,TRBJ2-1,CATRDSKSNEQFF
TRBV7-9,TRBJ2-1,CASSPTGTSYNEQFF
TRBV4-2,TRBJ2-1,CASNTPTSGVNEQFF
TRBV7-9,TRBJ2-5,CASTNRGIRETQYF
TRBV5-1,TRBJ2-1,CASRLLAGGQDEQFF
TRBV18,TRBJ2-7,CASSASRDRLYEQYF
TRBV2,TRBJ1-5,CASNRAGQPQHF
TRBV27,TRBJ1-3,CASSQRPLSAGNTIYF
TRBV12-3/TRBV12-4,TRBJ2-7,CASRPGQTYEQYF
TRBV11-3,TRBJ2-7,CASSSRGTGAHEQYF
TRBV12-3/TRBV12-4,TRBJ1-5,CASRGGNQPQHF
TRBV6-5,TRBJ1-2,CASKTANYGYTF
TRBV29-1,TRBJ1-2,CSVAHNYGYTF
TRBV27,TRBJ2-5,CASSPRGPLAGGQETQYF
TRBV6-5,TRBJ2-1,CASIQLSGGKNEQFF
TRBV5-1,TRBJ1-4,CASSLTGSINEKLFF
TRBV30,TRBJ2-4,CAWSGWIRDRLAKNIQYF
TRBV11-2,TRBJ2-3,CASSFLGGKLSTDTQYF
TRBV29-1,TRBJ2-7,CSVEIRQGRDTEQYF
TRBV2,TRBJ1-1,CASSPREGGAFF
TRBV2,TRBJ2-2,CASKWGAGSTGELFF
TRBV7-9,TRBJ2-2,CAGTHRNTGELFF
TRBV25-1,TRBJ2-1,CASSAQGAGYNEQFF
TRBV3-1/TRBV3-2,TRBJ1-4,CASSHRGLEEKLFF
TRBV3-1/TRBV3-2,TRBJ1-6,CASSQDSAGGMSPLHF